The 13 T cell receptor beta chains presented below share a single source sample, sequenced in a study of T cell responses to AZD1222 COVID-19 vaccine. TCRdb keeps only in-frame clones here, not all; method: immunoSEQ multiplex PCR. The table has 120,000 to 150,000 clones, 80% to 90% seen once. This sample comprised peripheral blood, obtained on day 0 of AZD1222 vaccination. These receptor sequences come from an adult in good health.

V is TRBV11-2 and J is TRBJ1-5; 8 nucleotides agree with TRBD1. The CDR3 loop spans 15 amino acids. After removal of 1 base from V and 1 base from J, the junction contained 0 bases not matched to a gene. The germline gives CDR1 SGHAT, CDR2 FQNNGV. CDR3 bases: TGTGCCAGCAGCTTAGCAGGGGGCAGCAATCAGCCCCAGCATTTT. Amino acid sequence: CASSLAGGSNQPQHF.

The chain links TRBV11-2 to TRBJ2-2; D might be TRBD2 (6 bases). CDR1 SGHAT and CDR2 FQNNGV come from the germline V gene. The CDR3 length is 15 residues. The V gene lost 4 bases and the J gene lost 7 bases, with 16 bases spanning the gap. The CDR3 DNA is TGTGCCAGCAGCTCATTCGGGGGAGCGGGCGGGGAGCTGTTTTTT. It yields the protein CASSSFGGAGGELFF.

V and J are TRBV6-1 and TRBJ1-2; perhaps TRBD1 as D (5 bases). From germline, CDR1 is MNHNS and CDR2 SASEGT. The germline V and J ends were trimmed by 3 bases and 4 bases, with 12 bases remaining between them. The CDR3 totals 14 residues. The CDR3 is CASSDDLRGYGYTF. The CDR3 nucleotides read TGTGCCAGCAGTGATGACTTGAGGGGCTATGGCTACACCTTC.

This chain connects TRBV4-3 to TRBJ2-7; TRBD1 matches 9 bases. Germline CDR1 reads LGHNA; CDR2 reads YSLEER. This CDR3 is 15 amino acids long. The V and J ends lost 0 bases and 6 bases, in that order; junction bases with no gene match: 6. CDR3 sequence reads: CASSQDPRTGAEQYF. DNA for the CDR3: TGCGCCAGCAGCCAAGACCCACGGACAGGGGCCGAGCAGTACTTC.

The V call is TRBV6-5, the J call TRBJ2-7; D might be TRBD2 (6 bases). The length of the CDR3 is 13 residues. The V and J ends lost 7 bases and 7 bases respectively, with 17 bases between them. In germline, CDR1 is MNHEY, CDR2 SVGAGI. CDR3 nucleotides: TGTGCCAGCAAGGAGGGGCTAACCGGGGAGCAGTACTTC. It translates to CASKEGLTGEQYF.

A single count supports this clone. The chain is built from TRBV28 and TRBJ1-2, with unresolved D. CDR3 length equals 18 residues. V was clipped by 1 base and J by 0 bases, with 18 bases between them. CDR1 MDHEN and CDR2 SYDVKM come from the germline V gene. The CDR3 spells CASSLLLPRAGSNYGYTF. The CDR3 DNA reads as TGTGCCAGCAGTTTATTGCTTCCCCGCGCGGGCTCTAACTATGGCTACACCTTC.

The chain employs TRBV3-1 (or the pseudogene TRBV3-2) and TRBJ2-7; 9 nucleotides align to TRBD1. Germline assignment: CDR1 LGHDT and CDR2 YNNKEL (reference sequence). The CDR3 is 17 amino acids. J gave up 2 bases and V 1 base, and 9 bases lay outside the gene matches. The CDR3 coding sequence is TGTGCCAGCAGCCAAGTACTACAGGGGGCGCGTACCTACGAGCAGTACTTC. Translation: CASSQVLQGARTYEQYF.

This clone has just one count. The chain is built from TRBV19 and TRBJ2-1; 7 nucleotides line up with TRBD1. Trimming removed 6 bases from V and 5 bases from J; junction bases left unmatched: 7. The length of the CDR3 is 14 residues. Germline-derived CDR1 and CDR2 are LNHDA and SQIVND (reference sequence). CDR3 region: CASRRRDSDNEQFF. In nucleotides, the CDR3 is TGTGCCAGTAGGAGACGGGACAGTGACAATGAGCAGTTCTTC.

The chain employs TRBV19 and TRBJ2-7, with D tentatively TRBD2 (5 bases). From germline, CDR1 is LNHDA and CDR2 SQIVND (reference sequence). This CDR3 spans 16 amino acids. Deletions cut 3 bases from V and 1 base from J, with 16 bases between. The chain's CDR3 is CASSITPRVRSYEQYF. For the CDR3, the DNA is TGTGCCAGTAGTATTACACCGAGGGTTCGGTCCTACGAGCAGTACTTC.

The chain couples TRBV9 to TRBJ2-1; TRBD2 might be the D (5 bases). The germline CDR1 and CDR2 sequences are SGDLS and YYNGEE. The V and J ends lost 4 bases and 3 bases respectively, with 14 bases between them. This CDR3 comprises 15 residues. Written as DNA, the CDR3 is TGTGCCAGCAGCCCCCGCGGGTGGGACTACAATGAGCAGTTCTTC. Amino acids: CASSPRGWDYNEQFF.

The V and J genes are TRBV30 and TRBJ1-1; TRBD1 matches at 7 bases. Trimming at V came to 2 bases and at J to 4 bases, leaving 4 bases not matched to a gene. Germline V gives CDR1 GTSNPN, CDR2 SVGIG (reference sequence). The CDR3 length is 13 residues. CDR3 protein: CAWSHTGVTEAFF. CDR3 coding DNA: TGTGCCTGGAGTCATACAGGGGTCACTGAAGCTTTCTTT.

The chain joins TRBV2 to TRBJ2-3; D is possibly TRBD2 (5 bases). The CDR3 sequence is 15 residues long. Trimming stripped 6 bases from V and 2 bases from J, with 15 bases between. The germline CDR1 and CDR2 sequences are SNHLY and FYNNEI. CDR3: CASRRVQSLTDTQYF. In DNA form, the CDR3 reads TGTGCCAGCAGGAGGGTCCAATCCCTCACAGATACGCAGTATTTT.

J is TRBJ2-1 and V is TRBV6-5, with D hard to call. Looked up from germline, CDR1 is MNHEY and CDR2 is SVGAGI. CDR3 length: 14 residues. V lost 5 bases, J lost 7 bases, and 15 bases lay in between. The CDR3 bases are TGTGCCAGCAGTCCACAGATCCTGGCGAATGAGCAGTTCTTC. This codes for CASSPQILANEQFF.